This T cell receptor (beta chain) emerged from a study of tumor and adjacent non-tumor tissue in lung cancer (dated by TCRdb to the late 2010s). Regarding the complete study: Patients with adenocarcinoma (about twelve), squamous cell carcinoma (2) and small cell lung cancer (1) were included in the cohort. Ages among the 15 or so patients ranged from roughly 31 to 76 years, there were 10 men and 5 women, and disease was at TNM stage I to III. In total, sequencing yielded 100 million to 150 million productive TCRbeta reads, which works out to an average of around 4.2 million reads per sample. For each patient, one tumor sample and one normal lung sample were taken, giving under 35 paired specimens that underwent TCRbeta CDR3 sequencing. The study compared bulk TCRbeta repertoires from lung tumor tissue and matched distant non-tumor lung tissue of over 13 lung cancer patients. Overall study results and their limits: The top 100 clones made up a significantly larger cumulative share of the repertoire in normal lung than in tumor tissue. TCR diversity was significantly higher in younger patients, and higher tumor TCR diversity was associated with shorter overall and disease-free survival. Significantly higher TCR diversity (inverse Simpson) was observed in tumor tissue than in normal lung tissue (roughly 390 vs 170, P = 0.0075, Mann-Whitney U test). Neither the sequencing platform nor unique molecular identifiers are mentioned in the methods. Peripheral blood was not sequenced, so blood TCRbeta repertoires were not examined in the lung cancer patients of the study. Only approximately 14 patients were in the cohort, and the authors stated that larger samples and more detailed clinical data are needed.

A remark on this clonotype: Its antigen remains unidentified. This is likely a read error, given that the CDR3 carries no conserved phenylalanine or tryptophan at its end.

According to the germline V gene (reference sequence), CDR1 reads WNHNN and CDR2 reads SYGVQD. Termini included, the CDR3 measures 15 amino acids. Only the CDR3 DNA stays, 45 bases, in frame from base 1. RNA was isolated from bulk, unsorted tissue, and RNA quality was assessed with a NanoDrop ND-1000 and an Agilent 2100. Distant non-tumor tissue taken more than 3 cm from the tumor edge was used as the normal lung sample. All donors had newly diagnosed lung cancer, had not received prior chemotherapy, and were admitted for thoracic surgery in China between August and November 2014. Anyone who had undergone radiotherapy or chemotherapy before, or who had another cancer at the same time, was left out of the study. Surgical tissue pieces of 1-2 cm3 were preserved in RNAlater solution and stored at -80 °C until use. The library was produced with multiplex PCR. TCRdb shows the sequencer as Illumina HiSeq 2500. TCRbeta libraries were constructed through three rounds of nested PCR with primers (Table S4) according to protocols modified from ARM-PCR. PCR products of 200-500 bp were gel-excised and purified with the QIAquick gel extraction kit before sequencing. The original methods were these. Trimmomatic was used to clean the reads, FLASH merged the cleaned reads into complete CDR3 sequences, and MiTCR assigned the sequences to V(D)J germline segments. Clonal diversity was calculated as the inverse Simpson's index using VDJtools. Productive reads were defined as in-frame sequences without a premature stop codon. Starting from the raw public reads, TCRdb applied fastp trimming at Q25, assembled clones with MiXCR and retained in-frame beta chains. Rows with a matching CDR3 protein are joined into one entry that keeps the most common DNA and genes. The V and J calls here are based on TCRdb, not the publication. The sample contains 80,000 to 100,000 distinct CDR3 sequences, less than 85% of them found a single time. About 30% of the sample is held by the ten biggest clonotypes.

The source material was distant non-tumor lung tissue. The rearranged segments are TRBV10-1 and TRBJ2-1, with 9 middle bases fitting TRBD1. This sequence originates from a man aged 60 to 69 with small cell lung cancer. The nucleotide sequence is TGTGCCAGCAGCGCCGAACAGGGGGCGCGGCCTTTGCAGTTCTAC. Its coded protein is CASSAEQGARPLQFY.